This T cell receptor beta chain emerged from a study of identical twins' blood T cells. TCRdb independently ran MiXCR on the 5' RACE reads; one entry per CDR3 protein. In the table there are fewer than 450,000 distinct CDR3 sequences, roughly 27% of which are singletons. The sample holds a few counts of this clonotype. Its cognate antigen is unknown. Likely shared infections and vaccines: all three twin pairs were reared together. V shed 3 bases and J 5 bases; nucleotides not matched to a gene: 11. Germline CDR1 and CDR2: SGHVS and FNYEAQ. This CDR3 has 16 residues. Overall study results and limits: Shared CDR3 clonotype counts tracked mainly the product of cloneset sizes.

Sequencing used PBMCs. This sequence originates from a woman between 18 and 55 years old in good health. The rearrangement uses TRBV7-6 and TRBJ2-3, with TRBD2 identical over 7 bases. CDR3 nucleotides: TGTGCCAGCAGCTTGGATGGCGGGGGAGCTGGAGATACGCAGTATTTT. Translating gives CASSLDGGGAGDTQYF.